The 31 T cell receptor beta chains given below trace back to one sample, sequenced in a study of blood T cells in healthy people across ages. Then a second PCR, running roughly 6 to 11 cycles, was carried out with a sample-barcoded 5' primer and a J-beta primer mix. TCRdb analysed the 5' RACE reads with MiXCR anew, one entry per CDR3 protein. The data contain 1.5 million to 2 million distinct CDR3 sequences, 30% to 40% of them singletons. What was sequenced was blood. These receptors all stem from a human donor in good health.

The chain combines TRBV24-1 with TRBJ1-2; D not resolved. The CDR3 sequence is 12 residues long. The V gene's germline CDR1 is KGHDR and CDR2 SFDVKD. The V end was cut by 4 bases, the J end by 3 bases, with 5 bases between. CDR3 DNA sequence: TGTGCCACCAGTGAACCAGACTATGGCTACACCTTC. As protein: CATSEPDYGYTF.

The CDR3 bases are TGTGCCAGCAGTTACTCAGAGCAGGGGGACACGCAGTATTTT. It specifies CASSYSEQGDTQYF. This rearrangement joins TRBV6-6 to TRBJ2-3; 7 nucleotides agree with TRBD1. This CDR3 is 14 amino acids long. The V segment lost 0 bases and the J segment 9 bases; nucleotides outside the gene matches: 6. The germline CDR1 and CDR2 sequences are MNHNY and SVGAGI (reference sequence).

In this sample, this clonotype turned up many times. The chain carries TRBV4-2 and TRBJ1-5, with TRBD1 identical over 9 bases. V was pared by 3 bases and J by 6 bases, with 3 bases of the junction left unmatched. The CDR3 covers 14 residues. The germline gives CDR1 LGHNA, CDR2 YNFKEQ. The DNA of the CDR3 is TGTGCCAGCAGCCAGGGGACAGGGACTCAGCCCCAGCATTTT. Amino acid sequence: CASSQGTGTQPQHF.

The chain links TRBV29-1 to TRBJ1-2; D gene unclear. Trimming took 4 bases from V and 4 from J, leaving 22 bases between them. Germline V gives CDR1 SQVTM, CDR2 ANQGSEA. The length of the CDR3 is 16 residues. The CDR3 DNA follows: TGCAGCGTTGGGACGTTCTCCGAGAGTCAGGCCTATGGCTACACCTTC. Translating gives CSVGTFSESQAYGYTF.

This clonotype is a singleton in its sample. This chain connects TRBV5-1 to TRBJ2-5, with D perhaps matching TRBD2 (6 bases). The V gene's germline CDR1 is SGHRS and CDR2 YFSETQ. V shed 0 bases and J shed 5 bases, with 17 bases lying between them. The CDR3 totals 16 residues. CDR3 loop: CASSLVGGDEGETQYF. As DNA, the CDR3 is TGCGCCAGCAGCTTGGTCGGCGGGGACGAGGGGGAGACCCAGTACTTC.

This clonotype has just a few counts. The chain recombines TRBV12-3 or TRBV12-4 with TRBJ2-5; 8 nucleotides agree with TRBD1. This CDR3 has 14 amino acids. V gave up 5 bases and J gave up 2 bases; unmatched junction bases: 4. The chain's CDR3 is CASSTDRGQETQYF. DNA of the CDR3: TGTGCCAGCAGTACAGACAGGGGACAAGAGACCCAGTACTTC.

This clonotype has only a few counts. The V and J genes are TRBV28 and TRBJ2-4; D ambiguous. The germline V and J ends were trimmed by 3 bases and 8 bases, with 5 bases remaining between them. Germline V gene lookup returns CDR1 MDHEN and CDR2 SYDVKM. This CDR3 contains 11 residues. CDR3 DNA sequence: TGTGCCAGCAGTTTTGGCCACATTCAGTACTTC. Translating gives CASSFGHIQYF.

The chain combines TRBV7-2 with TRBJ2-5; D is unresolved. With 1 base removed from V and 11 bases from J, the gap between germline ends came to 14 bases. The germline gives CDR1 SGHTA, CDR2 FQGNSA. CDR3 length: 13 amino acids. The CDR3 is CASSLGFRVEQYF. CDR3 sequence (DNA): TGTGCCAGCAGCTTAGGGTTCCGGGTTGAGCAGTACTTC.

The chain is built from TRBV10-3 and TRBJ2-5; weak D call: TRBD1 (5 bases). V dropped 4 bases and J dropped 4 bases, with 19 bases sitting between them. Germline assignment: CDR1 ENHRY and CDR2 SYGVKD. This CDR3 comprises 16 residues. Here the CDR3 reads CAISARVQLQGETQYF. Written as DNA, the CDR3 is TGTGCCATCAGTGCCCGGGTTCAACTTCAGGGAGAGACCCAGTACTTC.

The chain has TRBV12-3 or TRBV12-4 and TRBJ2-3; the D gene could be TRBD1 or TRBD2 (5 bases each). The CDR3 contains 16 residues. The V end lost 5 bases, the J end lost 0 bases, and 15 bases lay between the germline ends. The CDR3 reads CASSISPGTSTDTQYF. CDR3 nucleotide sequence: TGTGCCAGCAGTATTAGTCCCGGGACGAGCACAGATACGCAGTATTTT.

The chain recombines TRBV4-1 with TRBJ1-2; the D gene is possibly TRBD1 (5 bases). CDR1 and CDR2 from the germline V gene are MGHRA and YSYEKL. The CDR3 loop spans 14 amino acids. V was pared by 2 bases and J by 8 bases, with 15 bases between. The CDR3 bases are TGCGCCAGCAGCCAACAGGGCCGACTTGGCGGCTACACCTTC. Protein sequence: CASSQQGRLGGYTF.

This clonotype turned up a few times. The chain joins TRBV7-2 to TRBJ2-4; 10 bases are a match to TRBD1. V lost 0 bases and J lost 9; bases outside the gene matches: 8. The CDR3 has 16 residues. Germline loops: CDR1 SGHTA, CDR2 FQGNSA. The CDR3 nucleotides are TGTGCCAGCAGCTTAGCGGGACAGGGGAGTTTGGCCATTCAGTACTTC. As protein: CASSLAGQGSLAIQYF.

Only a few counts were recorded for this clonotype. V is TRBV29-1 and J is TRBJ1-2; D call uncertain. V was trimmed by 0 bases and J by 4 bases, leaving 9 bases between them. Germline lookup yields CDR1 SQVTM and CDR2 ANQGSEA. The CDR3 contains 13 residues. As DNA, the CDR3 is TGCAGCGTTGAAGATGTGGGGATCTATGGCTACACCTTC. This translates into CSVEDVGIYGYTF.

This clonotype was seen a handful of times. This chain joins TRBV4-2 and TRBJ2-7, with D uncertain. The CDR3 loop spans 13 amino acids. Germline V lookup: CDR1 LGHNA, CDR2 YNFKEQ. V gave up 2 bases and J gave up 3 bases, with 8 bases separating them. CDR3 in DNA: TGTGCCAGCAGCCAACTGCTGTACTACGAGCAGTACTTC. Translation gives CASSQLLYYEQYF.

The sample holds a few counts of this clonotype. The V and J genes are TRBV6-1 and TRBJ2-4, with 9 bases fitting TRBD1. The end of the DNA is better explained by TRBJ2-7, so the J call may be wrong. Germline lookup yields CDR1 MNHNS and CDR2 SASEGT. The CDR3 is 15 amino acids. Written as DNA, the CDR3 is TGTGCCAGCAAGCCGGGACAGGGCCTAACCTACGAGCAGTACTTC. This translates into CASKPGQGLTYEQYF.

The chain is built from TRBV28 and TRBJ2-7, with TRBD2 as a possible D gene (6 bases). The germline V and J ends were trimmed by 6 bases and 3 bases, with 15 bases remaining between them. The CDR3 totals 14 residues. Germline V gene lookup returns CDR1 MDHEN and CDR2 SYDVKM. The CDR3 region is CASRNSPGSYEQYF. CDR3 nucleotide sequence: TGTGCCAGCAGGAACTCTCCCGGGAGCTACGAGCAGTACTTC. The variable domain in full, completed from reference TRBV28 and TRBJ2-7, reads DVKVTQSSRYLVKRTGEKVFLECVQDMDHENMFWYRQDPGLGLRLIYFSYDVKMKEKGDIPEGYSVSREKKERFSLILESASTNQTSMYLCASRNSPGSYEQYFGPGTRLTVT.

The V call is TRBV7-6, the J call TRBJ1-4; no definite D call. CDR1 is SGHVS and CDR2 is FNYEAQ in the germline V gene. The CDR3 loop spans 15 amino acids. V lost 2 bases and J lost 5, with 12 bases in between. The DNA of the CDR3 is TGTGCCAGCAGCTTATTGCGGGGTAGAAATGAAAAACTGTTTTTT. Its protein is CASSLLRGRNEKLFF.

The CDR3 loop reads CSARDQGIPNEQYF. CDR3 coding DNA: TGCAGTGCTAGAGATCAGGGGATACCCAACGAGCAGTACTTC. The chain links TRBV20-1 to TRBJ2-7, with a possible D match to TRBD1 (6 bases). The CDR3 extends over 14 amino acids. V shed 0 bases and J shed 5 bases, with 14 bases lying between them. Germline CDR1 DFQATT, CDR2 SNEGSKA (reference sequence).

This chain joins TRBV20-1 and TRBJ2-1; D unclear. Trimming took off 5 bases at V and 0 bases at J, with 11 bases between the two ends. Germline CDR1 and CDR2: DFQATT and SNEGSKA (reference sequence). The CDR3 extends over 14 amino acids. CDR3 amino acids: CSAPTGRSYNEQFF. DNA of the CDR3: TGCAGTGCTCCGACTGGGCGCTCCTACAATGAGCAGTTCTTC.

The sample holds many counts of this clonotype. CDR3 DNA: TGTGCCAGCAGTTATCTGGGACTAGCGGGGGTCTTGTACAATGAGCAGTTCTTC. Its protein product is CASSYLGLAGVLYNEQFF. The V gene is TRBV6-2 or TRBV6-3, the J gene TRBJ2-1; 14 bases are a match to TRBD2. The CDR3 totals 18 residues. V was pared by 3 bases and J by 4 bases, with 8 bases of the junction left unmatched. CDR1 is MNHEY and CDR2 is SVGEGT in the germline V gene.

This sequence joins TRBV20-1 and TRBJ1-6; TRBD1 matches 7 bases. Trimming removed 3 bases from V and 3 bases from J; junction bases left unmatched: 8. Germline V gives CDR1 DFQATT, CDR2 SNEGSKA (reference sequence). The CDR3 is made up of 16 amino acids. The CDR3 region has the DNA TGCAGTGCTAGGGACCGGGACAGATACTATAATTCACCCCTCCACTTT. This codes for CSARDRDRYYNSPLHF.

This clonotype appeared many times. This chain uses TRBV4-1 with TRBJ2-3, with 7 bases matching TRBD1. J gave up 1 base and V 1 base, and 2 bases lay outside the gene matches. The length of the CDR3 is 15 residues. Germline V lookup: CDR1 MGHRA, CDR2 YSYEKL. DNA of the CDR3: TGCGCCAGCAGCCAAGGACAGGGAGGCACAGATACGCAGTATTTT. This gives the protein CASSQGQGGTDTQYF.

A remark on this clonotype: The junction departs from the called germline gene at one end, perhaps through a read error. This chain links TRBV15 with TRBJ2-5; D not certain. There are 15 residues in the CDR3. CDR1 is LNHNV and CDR2 is YYDKDF in the germline V gene (reference sequence). CDR3 coding DNA: TGCGCCACCAGCAAGGGCGGCAAGTCACAAGAGACCCAGTACTTC. This gives the protein CATSKGGKSQETQYF.

This chain uses TRBV20-1 with TRBJ2-3; possible D gene TRBD2, 5 bases. The CDR3 is 16 amino acids. The V gene lost 4 bases and the J gene lost 2 bases, with 19 bases spanning the gap. Germline CDR1 DFQATT, CDR2 SNEGSKA (reference sequence). The CDR3 spells CSAIEMRQRSTDTQYF. The CDR3 coding sequence is TGCAGTGCTATCGAGATGCGGCAGCGGTCCACAGATACGCAGTATTTT.

In its sample, this clonotype was seen a few times. V gene TRBV6-2 or TRBV6-3 combines with J gene TRBJ2-2; TRBD1 matches 11 bases. The V gene's germline CDR1 is MNHEY and CDR2 SVGEGT. V lost 7 bases to trimming and J lost 7 bases; unmatched junction nucleotides: 11. This CDR3 is 16 amino acids long. Here the CDR3 DNA reads TGTGCCAGCAAAACTCTGGGACAGGGGGAAATCGGGGAGCTGTTTTTT. It encodes CASKTLGQGEIGELFF.

V usage is TRBV27 and J usage is TRBJ1-2; a weak D match, TRBD1 (5 bases). Germline V gene sequence: CDR1 MNHEY, CDR2 SMNVEV (reference sequence). V was trimmed by 1 base and J by 4 bases, leaving 13 bases between them. There are 15 residues in the CDR3. Here the CDR3 reads CASSLLAGMGYGYTF. CDR3 nucleotide sequence: TGTGCCAGCAGTTTATTAGCAGGGATGGGCTATGGCTACACCTTC.

The chain joins TRBV10-3 to TRBJ1-2, with D uncertain. There are 12 residues in the CDR3. In germline, CDR1 is ENHRY, CDR2 SYGVKD. V lost 11 bases and J 6 bases, leaving 16 bases between the germline ends. This CDR3 reads CAVSPSVDGYTF. For the CDR3, the DNA is TGTGCCGTCTCCCCGTCCGTGGATGGCTACACCTTC.

The chain joins TRBV4-1 to TRBJ1-1; D might be TRBD1 (5 bases). Trimming shortened V by 2 bases and J by 6 bases, and 7 bases separated the two germline ends. Germline V gene sequence: CDR1 MGHRA, CDR2 YSYEKL. CDR3 size: 12 residues. CDR3 DNA sequence: TGCGCCAGCAGCCAAAGAGGGGCTGAAGCTTTCTTT. Residues: CASSQRGAEAFF.

The chain is built from TRBV24-1 and TRBJ2-1, with D possibly matching TRBD2 (6 bases). The V gene's germline CDR1 is KGHDR and CDR2 SFDVKD. V lost 9 bases and J lost 9, with 17 bases in between. The CDR3 covers 13 residues. CDR3 DNA sequence: TGTGCCACCTCCCGACTAGGTAAGGGTGAGCAGTTCTTC. It is translated as CATSRLGKGEQFF.

This clonotype was recorded a few times. CDR3 bases: TGTGCCAGCAGCCCAGATGGGGGACGGGGCTCCTACAATGAGCAGTTCTTC. Protein product: CASSPDGGRGSYNEQFF. The chain joins TRBV9 to TRBJ2-1, with D perhaps matching TRBD1 or TRBD2 (5 bases each). The V gene lost 4 bases and the J gene lost 0 bases, with 17 bases spanning the gap. From germline, CDR1 is SGDLS and CDR2 YYNGEE. This CDR3 comprises 17 residues.

The chain recombines TRBV2 with TRBJ2-5; D remains ambiguous. The assigned J gene may be wrong: the sequence end matches TRBJ2-7 better. CDR1 and CDR2 (germline): SNHLY, FYNNEI. The CDR3 is 15 amino acids. The CDR3 spells CASIPLKADTYEQYF. The CDR3 DNA reads TGTGCCAGCATACCATTAAAGGCAGACACCTACGAGCAGTACTTC.